The clone carrying this T cell receptor (beta chain) showed up many times. The antigen remains unidentified. This entry comes from a study of T-cell memory formation after mild COVID-19. General observations from the study: Confirmation of SARS-CoV-2 specificity was lacking for second-wave clones peaking day 37.

The CDR3 covers 16 residues. The V gene lost 3 bases and the J gene lost 2 bases, with 15 bases spanning the gap. The germline V gene has CDR1 SGHRS and CDR2 YFSETQ. A single record per CDR3 protein comes from TCRdb applying MiXCR to the 5' RACE reads. Of 500,000 to 600,000 distinct CDR3 sequences in the sample, more than 15% were seen once. The V and J genes are TRBV5-1 and TRBJ2-1, with D possibly matching TRBD1 (6 bases). The sequence came from an adult woman who had mild COVID-19 (a few samples of this study predate the infection). Cell type and time point are not known. Sequenced sample: PBMCs or a T cell subset sorted from them (not recorded which). As DNA, the CDR3 is TGCGCCAGCAGCTCCGGGGCAGGGGTGGCCTACAATGAGCAGTTCTTC. Translation: CASSSGAGVAYNEQFF.